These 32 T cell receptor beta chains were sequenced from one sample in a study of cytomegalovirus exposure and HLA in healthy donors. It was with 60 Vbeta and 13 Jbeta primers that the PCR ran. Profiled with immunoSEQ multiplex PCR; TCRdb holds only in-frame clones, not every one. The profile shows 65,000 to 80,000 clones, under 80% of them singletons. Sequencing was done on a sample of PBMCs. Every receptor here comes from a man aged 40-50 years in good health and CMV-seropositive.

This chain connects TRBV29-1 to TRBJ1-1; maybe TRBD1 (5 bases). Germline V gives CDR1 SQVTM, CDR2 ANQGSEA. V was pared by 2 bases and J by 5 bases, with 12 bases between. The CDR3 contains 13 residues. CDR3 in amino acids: CSVEQSQGTEAFF. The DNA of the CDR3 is TGCAGCGTTGAACAGAGCCAGGGAACTGAAGCTTTCTTT.

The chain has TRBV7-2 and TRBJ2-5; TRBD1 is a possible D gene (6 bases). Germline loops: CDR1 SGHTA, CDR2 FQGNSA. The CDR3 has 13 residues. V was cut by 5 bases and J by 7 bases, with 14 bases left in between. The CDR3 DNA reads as TGTGCCAGCAGCAAACAGGGTTTGGGGACCCAGTACTTC. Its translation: CASSKQGLGTQYF. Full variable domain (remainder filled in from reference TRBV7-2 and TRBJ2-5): GAGVSQSPSNKVTEKGKDVELRCDPISGHTALYWYRQSLGQGLEFLIYFQGNSAPDKSGLPSDRFSAERTGGSVSTLTIQRTQQEDSAVYLCASSKQGLGTQYFGPGTRLLVL.

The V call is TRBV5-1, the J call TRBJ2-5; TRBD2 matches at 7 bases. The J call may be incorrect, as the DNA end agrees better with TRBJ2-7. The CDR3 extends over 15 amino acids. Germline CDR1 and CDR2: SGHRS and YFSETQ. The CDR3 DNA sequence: TGCGCCAGCAGCAACGGGGCTAGCGGAACCTACGAGCAGTACTTC. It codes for CASSNGASGTYEQYF.

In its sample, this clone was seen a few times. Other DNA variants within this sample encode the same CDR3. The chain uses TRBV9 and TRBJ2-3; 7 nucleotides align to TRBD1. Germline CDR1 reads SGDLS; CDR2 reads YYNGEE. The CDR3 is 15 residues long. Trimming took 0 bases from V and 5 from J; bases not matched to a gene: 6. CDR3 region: CASSVVSGGGDTQYF. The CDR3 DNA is TGTGCCAGCAGCGTAGTATCAGGGGGTGGAGATACGCAGTATTTT.

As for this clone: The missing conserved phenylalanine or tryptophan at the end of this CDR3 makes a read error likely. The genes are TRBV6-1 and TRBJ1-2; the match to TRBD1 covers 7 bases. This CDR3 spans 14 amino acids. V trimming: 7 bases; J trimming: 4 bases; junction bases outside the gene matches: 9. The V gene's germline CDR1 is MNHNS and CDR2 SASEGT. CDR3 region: CASKLQGQIYGYTS. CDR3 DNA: TGTGCCAGCAAATTACAGGGACAGATCTATGGCTACACCTCC.

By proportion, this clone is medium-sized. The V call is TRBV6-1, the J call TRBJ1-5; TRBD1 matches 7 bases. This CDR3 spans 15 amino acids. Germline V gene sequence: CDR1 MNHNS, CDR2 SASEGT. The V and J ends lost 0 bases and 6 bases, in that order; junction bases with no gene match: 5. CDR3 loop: CASSEAGGGSQPQHF. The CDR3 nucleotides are TGTGCCAGCAGTGAAGCAGGAGGGGGCTCTCAGCCCCAGCATTTT.

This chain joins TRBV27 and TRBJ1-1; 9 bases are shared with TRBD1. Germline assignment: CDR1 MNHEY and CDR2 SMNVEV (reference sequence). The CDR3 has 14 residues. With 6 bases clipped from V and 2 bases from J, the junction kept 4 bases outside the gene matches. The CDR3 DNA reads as TGTGCCAGCAGGGCGGACAGGGGTAACACTGAAGCTTTCTTT. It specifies CASRADRGNTEAFF.

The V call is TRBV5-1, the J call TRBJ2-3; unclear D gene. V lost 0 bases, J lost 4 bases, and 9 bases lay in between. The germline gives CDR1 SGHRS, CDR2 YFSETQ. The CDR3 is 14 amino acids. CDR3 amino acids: CASSLAAAADTQYF. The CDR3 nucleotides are TGCGCCAGCAGCTTGGCCGCGGCGGCAGATACGCAGTATTTT.

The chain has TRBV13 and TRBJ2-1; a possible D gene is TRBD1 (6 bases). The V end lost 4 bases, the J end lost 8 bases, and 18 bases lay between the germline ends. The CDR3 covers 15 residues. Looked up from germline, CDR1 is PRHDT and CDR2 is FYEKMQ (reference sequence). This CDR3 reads CASSSAGQFFDEQFF. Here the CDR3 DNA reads TGTGCCAGCAGCTCTGCCGGACAGTTCTTCGATGAGCAGTTCTTC.

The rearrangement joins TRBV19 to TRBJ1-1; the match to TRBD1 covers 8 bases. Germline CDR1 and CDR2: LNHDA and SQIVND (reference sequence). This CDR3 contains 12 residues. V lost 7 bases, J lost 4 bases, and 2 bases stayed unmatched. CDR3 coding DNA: TGTGCCAGTAAGACAGGGGTCACTGAAGCTTTCTTT. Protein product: CASKTGVTEAFF.

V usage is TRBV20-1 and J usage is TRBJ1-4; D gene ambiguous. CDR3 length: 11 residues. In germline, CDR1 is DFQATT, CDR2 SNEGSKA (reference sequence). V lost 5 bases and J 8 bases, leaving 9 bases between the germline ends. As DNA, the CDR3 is TGCAGTGCTGATAAGAGGGAAAAACTGTTTTTT. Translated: CSADKREKLFF.

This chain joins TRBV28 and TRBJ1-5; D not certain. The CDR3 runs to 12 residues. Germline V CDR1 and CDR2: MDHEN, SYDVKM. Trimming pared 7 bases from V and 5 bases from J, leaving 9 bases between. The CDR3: CASTIGDQPQHF. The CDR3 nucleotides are TGTGCCAGCACGATCGGGGATCAGCCCCAGCATTTT.

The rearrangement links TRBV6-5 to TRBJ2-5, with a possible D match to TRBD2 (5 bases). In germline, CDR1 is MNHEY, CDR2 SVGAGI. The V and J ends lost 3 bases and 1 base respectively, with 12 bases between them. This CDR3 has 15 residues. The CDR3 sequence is CASSYSGLFQETQYF. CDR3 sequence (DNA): TGTGCCAGCAGTTATTCCGGACTGTTCCAAGAGACCCAGTACTTC.

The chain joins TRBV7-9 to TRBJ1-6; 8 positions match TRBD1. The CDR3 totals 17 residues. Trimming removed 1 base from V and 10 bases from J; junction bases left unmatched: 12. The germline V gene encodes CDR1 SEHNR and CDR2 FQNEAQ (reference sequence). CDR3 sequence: CASSLGSGRGPESPLHF. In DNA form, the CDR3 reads TGTGCCAGCAGCTTAGGGTCGGGCAGGGGGCCGGAATCACCCCTCCACTTT. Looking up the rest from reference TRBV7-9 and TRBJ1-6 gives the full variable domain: DTGVSQNPRHKITKRGQNVTFRCDPISEHNRLYWYRQTLGQGPEFLTYFQNEAQLEKSRLLSDRFSAERPKGSFSTLEIQRTEQGDSAMYLCASSLGSGRGPESPLHFGNGTRLTVT.

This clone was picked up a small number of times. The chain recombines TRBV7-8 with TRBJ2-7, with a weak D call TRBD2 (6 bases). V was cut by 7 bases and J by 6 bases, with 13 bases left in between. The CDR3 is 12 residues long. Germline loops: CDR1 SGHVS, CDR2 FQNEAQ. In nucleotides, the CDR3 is TGTGCCAGCAACTCCGGGAGTCGCGAGCAGTACTTC. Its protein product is CASNSGSREQYF.

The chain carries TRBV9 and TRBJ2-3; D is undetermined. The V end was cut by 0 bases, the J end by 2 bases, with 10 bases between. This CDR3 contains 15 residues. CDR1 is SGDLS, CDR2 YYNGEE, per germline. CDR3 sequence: CASSVGSDPTDTQYF. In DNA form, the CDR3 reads TGTGCCAGCAGCGTAGGAAGCGATCCCACAGATACGCAGTATTTT.

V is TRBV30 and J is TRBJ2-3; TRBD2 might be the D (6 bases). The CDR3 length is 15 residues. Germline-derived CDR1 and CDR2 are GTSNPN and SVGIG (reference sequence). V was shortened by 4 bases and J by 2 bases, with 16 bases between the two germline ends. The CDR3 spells CAWTQGGGITDTQYF. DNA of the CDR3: TGTGCCTGGACCCAAGGAGGCGGGATCACAGATACGCAGTATTTT.

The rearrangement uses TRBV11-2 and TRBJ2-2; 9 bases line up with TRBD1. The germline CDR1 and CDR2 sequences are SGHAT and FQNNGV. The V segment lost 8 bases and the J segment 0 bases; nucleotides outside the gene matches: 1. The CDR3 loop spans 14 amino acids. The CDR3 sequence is CASGDRANTGELFF. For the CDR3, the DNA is TGTGCCAGCGGGGACAGGGCGAACACCGGGGAGCTGTTTTTT. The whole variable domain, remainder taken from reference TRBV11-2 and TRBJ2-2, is EAGVAQSPRYKIIEKRQSVAFWCNPISGHATLYWYQQILGQGPKLLIQFQNNGVVDDSQLPKDRFSAERLKGVDSTLKIQPAKLEDSAVYLCASGDRANTGELFFGEGSRLTVL.

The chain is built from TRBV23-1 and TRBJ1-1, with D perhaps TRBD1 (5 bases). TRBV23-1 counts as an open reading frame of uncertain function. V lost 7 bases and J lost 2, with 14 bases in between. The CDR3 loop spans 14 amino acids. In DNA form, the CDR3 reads TGCGCCAGCATGGGGGGGGTCGGAAACACTGAAGCTTTCTTT. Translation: CASMGGVGNTEAFF.

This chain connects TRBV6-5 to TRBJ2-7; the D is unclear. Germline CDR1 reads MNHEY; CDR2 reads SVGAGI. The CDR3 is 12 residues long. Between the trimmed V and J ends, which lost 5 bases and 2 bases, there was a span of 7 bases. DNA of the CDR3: TGTGCCAGCAGTCCTCACACCTACGAGCAGTACTTC. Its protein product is CASSPHTYEQYF.

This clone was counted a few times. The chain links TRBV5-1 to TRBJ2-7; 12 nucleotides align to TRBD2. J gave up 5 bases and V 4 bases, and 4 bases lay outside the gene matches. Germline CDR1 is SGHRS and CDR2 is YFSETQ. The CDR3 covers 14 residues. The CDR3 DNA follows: TGCGCCAGCAGCCTGACTAGCGGGAGCCACGAGCAGTACTTC. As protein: CASSLTSGSHEQYF.

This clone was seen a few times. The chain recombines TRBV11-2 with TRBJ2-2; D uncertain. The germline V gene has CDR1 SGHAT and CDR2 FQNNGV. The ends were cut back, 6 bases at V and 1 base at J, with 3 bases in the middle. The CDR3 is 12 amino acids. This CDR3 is CASRLNTGELFF. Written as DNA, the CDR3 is TGTGCCAGCAGACTGAACACCGGGGAGCTGTTTTTT.

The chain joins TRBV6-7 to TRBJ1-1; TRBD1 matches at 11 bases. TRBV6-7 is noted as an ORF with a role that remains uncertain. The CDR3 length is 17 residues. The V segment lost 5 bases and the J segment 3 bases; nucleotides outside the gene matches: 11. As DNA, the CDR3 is TGTGCCAGCAGTCCCATAGGACAGGGGGCAGATGACACTGAAGCTTTCTTT. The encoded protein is CASSPIGQGADDTEAFF.

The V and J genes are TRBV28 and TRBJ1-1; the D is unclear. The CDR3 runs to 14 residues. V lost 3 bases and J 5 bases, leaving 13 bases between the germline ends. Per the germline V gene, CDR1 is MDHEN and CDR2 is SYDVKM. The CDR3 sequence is CASSLTGFGTEAFF. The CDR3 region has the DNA TGTGCCAGCAGTTTGACGGGGTTCGGGACTGAAGCTTTCTTT.

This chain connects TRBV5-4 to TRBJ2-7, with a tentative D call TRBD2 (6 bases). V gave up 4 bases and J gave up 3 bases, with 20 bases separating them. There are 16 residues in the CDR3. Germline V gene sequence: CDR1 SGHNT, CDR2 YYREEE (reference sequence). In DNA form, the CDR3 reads TGTGCCAGCAGCCCCCGCGGGGCCGAAGCGGGCTACGAGCAGTACTTC. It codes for CASSPRGAEAGYEQYF.

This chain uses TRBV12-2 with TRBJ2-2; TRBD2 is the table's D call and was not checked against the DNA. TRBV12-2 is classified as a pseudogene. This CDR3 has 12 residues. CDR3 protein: CASRLRSGELFF. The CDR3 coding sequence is TGTGCAAGTCGCTTAAGGAGCGGGGAGCTGTTTTTT.

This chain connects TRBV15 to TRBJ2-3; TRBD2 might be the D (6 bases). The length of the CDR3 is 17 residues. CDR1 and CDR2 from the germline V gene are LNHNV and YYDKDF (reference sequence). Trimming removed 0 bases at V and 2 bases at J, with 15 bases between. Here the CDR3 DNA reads TGTGCCACCAGCAGAGATGATTCGGCGGGATTCACAGATACGCAGTATTTT. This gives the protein CATSRDDSAGFTDTQYF.

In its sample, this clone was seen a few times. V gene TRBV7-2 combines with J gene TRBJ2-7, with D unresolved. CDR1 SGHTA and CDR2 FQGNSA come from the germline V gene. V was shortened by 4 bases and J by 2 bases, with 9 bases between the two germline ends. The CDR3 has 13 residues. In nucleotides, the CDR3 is TGTGCCAGCAGCTCCACTTCAACCTACGAGCAGTACTTC. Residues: CASSSTSTYEQYF.

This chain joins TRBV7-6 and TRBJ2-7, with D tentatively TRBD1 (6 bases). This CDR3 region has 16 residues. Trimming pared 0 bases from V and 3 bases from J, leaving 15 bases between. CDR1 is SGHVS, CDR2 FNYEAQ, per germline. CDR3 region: CASSLAQGLPSYEQYF. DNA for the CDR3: TGTGCCAGCAGCTTAGCACAGGGCCTACCGAGCTACGAGCAGTACTTC. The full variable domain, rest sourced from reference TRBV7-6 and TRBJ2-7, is GAGVSQSPRYKVTKRGQDVALRCDPISGHVSLYWYRQALGQGPEFLTYFNYEAQQDKSGLPNDRFSAERPEGSISTLTIQRTEQRDSAMYRCASSLAQGLPSYEQYFGPGTRLTVT.

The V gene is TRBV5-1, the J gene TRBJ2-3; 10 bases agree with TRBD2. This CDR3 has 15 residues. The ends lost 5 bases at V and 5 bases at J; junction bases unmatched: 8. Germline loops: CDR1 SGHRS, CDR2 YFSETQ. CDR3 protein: CASSLAGEGVDTQYF. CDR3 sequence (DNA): TGCGCCAGCAGTCTAGCGGGAGAGGGAGTAGATACGCAGTATTTT.

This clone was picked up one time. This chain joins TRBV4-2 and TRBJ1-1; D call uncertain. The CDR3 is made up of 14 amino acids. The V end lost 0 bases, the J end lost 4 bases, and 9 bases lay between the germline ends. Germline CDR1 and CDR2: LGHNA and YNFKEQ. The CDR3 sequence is CASSQERVTTEAFF. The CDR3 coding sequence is TGTGCCAGCAGCCAAGAACGGGTCACCACTGAAGCTTTCTTT.

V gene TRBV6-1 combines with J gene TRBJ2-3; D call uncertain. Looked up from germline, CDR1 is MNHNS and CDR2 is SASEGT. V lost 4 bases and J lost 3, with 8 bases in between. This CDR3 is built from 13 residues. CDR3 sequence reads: CASSGDWTDTQYF. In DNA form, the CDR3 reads TGTGCCAGCAGTGGTGACTGGACAGATACGCAGTATTTT.